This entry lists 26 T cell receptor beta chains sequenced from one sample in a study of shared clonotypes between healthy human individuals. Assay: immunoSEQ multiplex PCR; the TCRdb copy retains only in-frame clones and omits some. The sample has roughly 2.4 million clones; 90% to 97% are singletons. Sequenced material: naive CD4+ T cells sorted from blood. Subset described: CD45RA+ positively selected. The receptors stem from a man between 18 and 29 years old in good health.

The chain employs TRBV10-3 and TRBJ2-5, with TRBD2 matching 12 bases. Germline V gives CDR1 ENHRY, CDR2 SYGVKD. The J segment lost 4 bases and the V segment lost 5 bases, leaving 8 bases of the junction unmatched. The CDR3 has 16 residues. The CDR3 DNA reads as TGTGCCATCAGTAAGGGACAGGGACTAGCGGGAGAGACCCAGTACTTC. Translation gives CAISKGQGLAGETQYF.

The CDR3 loop is CASSSVGTGVGYTF. CDR3 coding DNA: TGTGCCAGCAGTTCCGTCGGGACAGGGGTAGGCTACACCTTC. This chain links TRBV6-5 with TRBJ1-2; 10 bases map to TRBD1. CDR1 and CDR2 from the germline V gene are MNHEY and SVGAGI. This CDR3 has 14 amino acids. The ends lost 4 bases at V and 8 bases at J; junction bases unmatched: 7.

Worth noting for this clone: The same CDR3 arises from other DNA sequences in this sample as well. CDR3 coding DNA: TGCGCCAGCAGTGAAGGGGGGTCCTACGAGCAGTACTTC. It is translated as CASSEGGSYEQYF. The V call is TRBV10-1, the J call TRBJ2-7; TRBD1 or TRBD2 may be the D gene (6 bases each). Germline V CDR1 and CDR2: WNHNN, SYGVQD (reference sequence). CDR3 size: 13 residues. The germline V and J ends were trimmed by 3 bases and 1 base, with 7 bases remaining between them.

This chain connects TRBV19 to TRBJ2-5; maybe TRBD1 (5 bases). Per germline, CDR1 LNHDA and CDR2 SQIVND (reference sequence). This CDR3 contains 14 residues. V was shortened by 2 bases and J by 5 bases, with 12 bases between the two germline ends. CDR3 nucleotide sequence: TGTGCCAGTAGTATAACAGGCTCGGTGGAGACCCAGTACTTC. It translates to CASSITGSVETQYF.

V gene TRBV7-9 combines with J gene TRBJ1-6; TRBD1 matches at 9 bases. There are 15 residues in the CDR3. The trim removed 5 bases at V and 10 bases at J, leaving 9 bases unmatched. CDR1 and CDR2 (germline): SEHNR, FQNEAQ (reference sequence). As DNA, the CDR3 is TGTGCCAGCAGCGTTTCGACAGGGGGAGCGTCACCCCTCCACTTT. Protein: CASSVSTGGASPLHF.

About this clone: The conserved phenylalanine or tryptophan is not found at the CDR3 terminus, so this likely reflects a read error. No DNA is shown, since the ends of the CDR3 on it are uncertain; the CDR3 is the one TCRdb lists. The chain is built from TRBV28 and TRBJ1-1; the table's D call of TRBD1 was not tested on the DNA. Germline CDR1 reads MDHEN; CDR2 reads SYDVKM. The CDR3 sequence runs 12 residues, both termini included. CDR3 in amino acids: CASSRPTGAPIV.

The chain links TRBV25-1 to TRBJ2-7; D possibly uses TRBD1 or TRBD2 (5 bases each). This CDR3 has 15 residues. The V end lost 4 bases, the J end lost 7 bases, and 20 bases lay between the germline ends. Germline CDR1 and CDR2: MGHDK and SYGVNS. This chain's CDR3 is CASSAPTVSRGEQYF. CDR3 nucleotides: TGTGCCAGCAGTGCACCGACAGTTTCCCGCGGGGAGCAGTACTTC.

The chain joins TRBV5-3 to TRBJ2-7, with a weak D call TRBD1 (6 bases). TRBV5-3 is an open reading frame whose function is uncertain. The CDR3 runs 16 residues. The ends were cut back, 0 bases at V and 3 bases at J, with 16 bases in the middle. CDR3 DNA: TGTGCCAGAAGCTTGGAACCCTCCGGGACAAACTACGAGCAGTACTTC. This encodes CARSLEPSGTNYEQYF.

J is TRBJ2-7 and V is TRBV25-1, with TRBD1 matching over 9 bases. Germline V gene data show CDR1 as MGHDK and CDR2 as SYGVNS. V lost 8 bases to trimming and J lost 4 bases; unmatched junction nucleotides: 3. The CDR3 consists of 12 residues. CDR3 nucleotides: TGTGCCAGCGGGACAGGGTCGTACGAGCAGTACTTC. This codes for CASGTGSYEQYF.

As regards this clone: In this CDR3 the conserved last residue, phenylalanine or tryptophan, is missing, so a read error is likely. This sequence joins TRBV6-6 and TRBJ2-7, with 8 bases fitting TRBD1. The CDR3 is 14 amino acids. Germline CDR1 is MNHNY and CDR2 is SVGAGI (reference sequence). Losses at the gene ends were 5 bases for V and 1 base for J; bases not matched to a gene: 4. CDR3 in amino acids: CASSQGQGSYEQYS. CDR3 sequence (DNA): TGTGCCAGCAGTCAAGGACAGGGATCCTACGAGCAGTACTCC.

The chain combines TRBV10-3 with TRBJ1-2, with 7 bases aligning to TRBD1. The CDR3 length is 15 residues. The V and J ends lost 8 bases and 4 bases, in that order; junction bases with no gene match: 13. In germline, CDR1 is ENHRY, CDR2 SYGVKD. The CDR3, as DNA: TGTGCCATCTGGGATTTGACAGGGCCCCTCTATGGCTACACCTTC. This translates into CAIWDLTGPLYGYTF.

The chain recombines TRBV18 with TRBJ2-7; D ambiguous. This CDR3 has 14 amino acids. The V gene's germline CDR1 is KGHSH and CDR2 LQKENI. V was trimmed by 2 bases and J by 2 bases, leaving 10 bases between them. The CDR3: CASSPSVIAYEQYF. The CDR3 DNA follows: TGTGCCAGCTCACCAAGTGTCATAGCCTACGAGCAGTACTTC.

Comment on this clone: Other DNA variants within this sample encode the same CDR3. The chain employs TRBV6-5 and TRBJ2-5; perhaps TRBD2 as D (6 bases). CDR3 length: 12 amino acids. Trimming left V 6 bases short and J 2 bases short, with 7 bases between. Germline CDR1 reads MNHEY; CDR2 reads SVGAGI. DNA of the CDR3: TGTGCCAGCAGCCGGGGGCAAGAGACCCAGTACTTC. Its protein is CASSRGQETQYF.

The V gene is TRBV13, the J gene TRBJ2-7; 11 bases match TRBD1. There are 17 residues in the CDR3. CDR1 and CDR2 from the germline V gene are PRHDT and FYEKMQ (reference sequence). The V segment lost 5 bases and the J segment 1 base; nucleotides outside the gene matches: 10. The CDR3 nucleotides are TGTGCCAGCAGCCGATTCGGACAGGGGGCGAAGTCCTACGAGCAGTACTTC. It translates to CASSRFGQGAKSYEQYF.

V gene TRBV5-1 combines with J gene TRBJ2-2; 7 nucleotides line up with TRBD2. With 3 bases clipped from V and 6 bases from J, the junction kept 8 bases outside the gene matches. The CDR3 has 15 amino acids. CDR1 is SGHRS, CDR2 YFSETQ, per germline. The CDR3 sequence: CASSSKAGSPGELFF. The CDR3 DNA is TGCGCCAGCAGCTCCAAAGCGGGGAGTCCCGGGGAGCTGTTTTTT.

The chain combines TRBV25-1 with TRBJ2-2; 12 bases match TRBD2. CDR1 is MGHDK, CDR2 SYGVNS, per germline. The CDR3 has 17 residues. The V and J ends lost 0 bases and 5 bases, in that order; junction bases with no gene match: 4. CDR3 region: CASSEYRLAGGTGELFF. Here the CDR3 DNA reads TGTGCCAGCAGTGAATATCGGCTAGCGGGGGGGACCGGGGAGCTGTTTTTT.

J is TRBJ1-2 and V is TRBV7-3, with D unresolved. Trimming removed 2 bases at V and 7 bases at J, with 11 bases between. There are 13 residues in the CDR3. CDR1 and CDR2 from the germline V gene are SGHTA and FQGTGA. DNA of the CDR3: TGTGCCAGCAGCTTAGATATCGATGGTGGCTACACCTTC. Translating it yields CASSLDIDGGYTF.

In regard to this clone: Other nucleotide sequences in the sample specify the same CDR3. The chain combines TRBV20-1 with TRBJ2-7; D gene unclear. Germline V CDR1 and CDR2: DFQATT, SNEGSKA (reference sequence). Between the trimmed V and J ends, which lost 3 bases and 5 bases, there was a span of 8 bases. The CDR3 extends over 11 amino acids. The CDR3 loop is CSASDGDEQYF. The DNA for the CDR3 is TGCAGTGCTAGTGATGGGGACGAGCAGTACTTC.

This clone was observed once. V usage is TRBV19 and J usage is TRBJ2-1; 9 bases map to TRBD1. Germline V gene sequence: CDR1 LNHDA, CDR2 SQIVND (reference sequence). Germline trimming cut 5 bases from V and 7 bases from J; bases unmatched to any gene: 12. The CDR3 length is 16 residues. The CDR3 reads CASSSPAGTGRNEQFF. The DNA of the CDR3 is TGTGCCAGTAGTTCTCCGGCGGGGACAGGGAGGAATGAGCAGTTCTTC.

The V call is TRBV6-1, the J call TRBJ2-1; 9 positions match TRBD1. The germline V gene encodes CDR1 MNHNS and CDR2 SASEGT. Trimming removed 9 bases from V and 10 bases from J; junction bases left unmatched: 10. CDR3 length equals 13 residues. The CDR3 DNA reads TGTGCCAGTTCACAGGGGGCGCGAGGAGAGCAGTTCTTC. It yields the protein CASSQGARGEQFF.

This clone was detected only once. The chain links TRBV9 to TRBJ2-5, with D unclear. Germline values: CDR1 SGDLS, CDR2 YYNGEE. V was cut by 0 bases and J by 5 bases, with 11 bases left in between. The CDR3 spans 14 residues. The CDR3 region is CASSVGGHEETQYF. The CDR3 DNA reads TGTGCCAGCAGCGTAGGGGGTCATGAGGAGACCCAGTACTTC. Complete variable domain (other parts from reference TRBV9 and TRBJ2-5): DSGVTQTPKHLITATGQRVTLRCSPRSGDLSVYWYQQSLDQGLQFLIQYYNGEERAKGNILERFSAQQFPDLHSELNLSSLELGDSALYFCASSVGGHEETQYFGPGTRLLVL.

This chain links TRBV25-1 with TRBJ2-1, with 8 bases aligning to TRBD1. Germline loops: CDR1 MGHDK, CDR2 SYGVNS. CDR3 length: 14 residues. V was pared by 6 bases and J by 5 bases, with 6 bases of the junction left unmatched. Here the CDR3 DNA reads TGTGCCAGCAGACGACAGGGGAGTGACAATGAGCAGTTCTTC. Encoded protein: CASRRQGSDNEQFF.

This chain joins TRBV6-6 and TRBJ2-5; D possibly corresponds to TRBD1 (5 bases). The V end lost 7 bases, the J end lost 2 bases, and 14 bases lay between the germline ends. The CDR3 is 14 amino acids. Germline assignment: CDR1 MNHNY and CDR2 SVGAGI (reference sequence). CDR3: CASIGAKGQETQYF. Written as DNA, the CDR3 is TGTGCCAGCATCGGCGCCAAGGGGCAAGAGACCCAGTACTTC.

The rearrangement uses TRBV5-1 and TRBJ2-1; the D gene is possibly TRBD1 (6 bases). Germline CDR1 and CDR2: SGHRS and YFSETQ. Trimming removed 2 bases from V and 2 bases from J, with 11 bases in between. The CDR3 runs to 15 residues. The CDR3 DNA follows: TGCGCCAGCAGCTTAAACAGGGACCCCTACAATGAGCAGTTCTTC. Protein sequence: CASSLNRDPYNEQFF.

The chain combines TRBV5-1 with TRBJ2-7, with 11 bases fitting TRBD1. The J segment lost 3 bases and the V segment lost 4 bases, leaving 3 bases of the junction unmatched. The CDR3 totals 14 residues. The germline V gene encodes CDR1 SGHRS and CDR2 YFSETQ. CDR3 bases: TGCGCCAGCAGCATAGGGACAGGGGGCTACGAGCAGTACTTC. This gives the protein CASSIGTGGYEQYF.

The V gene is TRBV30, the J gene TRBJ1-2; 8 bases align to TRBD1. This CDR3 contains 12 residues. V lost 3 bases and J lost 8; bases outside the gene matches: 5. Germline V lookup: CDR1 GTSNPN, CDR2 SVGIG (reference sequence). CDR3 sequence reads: CAWSNDRGGYTF. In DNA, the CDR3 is TGTGCCTGGAGCAACGACAGGGGCGGCTACACCTTC.